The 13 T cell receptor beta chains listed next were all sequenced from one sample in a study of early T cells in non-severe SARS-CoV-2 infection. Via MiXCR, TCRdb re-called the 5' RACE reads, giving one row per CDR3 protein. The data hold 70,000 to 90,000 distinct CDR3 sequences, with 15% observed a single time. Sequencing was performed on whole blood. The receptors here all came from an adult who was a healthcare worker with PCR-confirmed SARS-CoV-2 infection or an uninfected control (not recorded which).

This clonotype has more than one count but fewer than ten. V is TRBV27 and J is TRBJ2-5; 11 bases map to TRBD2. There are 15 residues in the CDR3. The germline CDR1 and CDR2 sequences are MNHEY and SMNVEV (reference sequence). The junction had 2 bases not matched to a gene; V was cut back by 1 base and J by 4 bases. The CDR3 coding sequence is TGTGCCAGCAGTTTATTAGCGGGAGGGATAGAGACCCAGTACTTC. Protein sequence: CASSLLAGGIETQYF.

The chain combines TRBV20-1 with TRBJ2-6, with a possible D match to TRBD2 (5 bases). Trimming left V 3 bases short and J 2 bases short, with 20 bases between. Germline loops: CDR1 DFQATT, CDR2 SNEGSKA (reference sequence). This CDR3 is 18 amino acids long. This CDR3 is CSARSSERDLPGANVLTF. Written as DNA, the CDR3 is TGCAGTGCTAGGTCGTCGGAGAGGGATTTACCTGGGGCCAACGTCCTGACTTTC.

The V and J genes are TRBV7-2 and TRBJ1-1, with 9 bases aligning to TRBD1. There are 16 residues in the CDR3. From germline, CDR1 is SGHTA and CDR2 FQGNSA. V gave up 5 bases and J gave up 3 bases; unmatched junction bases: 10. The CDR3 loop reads CASSPGTGYFDTEAFF. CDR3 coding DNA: TGTGCCAGCAGCCCGGGGACAGGGTATTTCGACACTGAAGCTTTCTTT.

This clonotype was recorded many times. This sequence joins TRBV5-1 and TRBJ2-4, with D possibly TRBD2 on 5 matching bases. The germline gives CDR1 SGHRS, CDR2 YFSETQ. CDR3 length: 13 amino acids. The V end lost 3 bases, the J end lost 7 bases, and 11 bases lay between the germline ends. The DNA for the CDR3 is TGCGCCAGCAGCTCCCGGACTCTGAACATTCAGTACTTC. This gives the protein CASSSRTLNIQYF.

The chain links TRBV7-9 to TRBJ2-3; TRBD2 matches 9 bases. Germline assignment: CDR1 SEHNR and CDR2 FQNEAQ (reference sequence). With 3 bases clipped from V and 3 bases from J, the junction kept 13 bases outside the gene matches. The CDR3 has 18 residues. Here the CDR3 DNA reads TGTGCCAGCAGCTTCGGCGGGGGACTGACTAGCGGTACAGATACGCAGTATTTT. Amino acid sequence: CASSFGGGLTSGTDTQYF.

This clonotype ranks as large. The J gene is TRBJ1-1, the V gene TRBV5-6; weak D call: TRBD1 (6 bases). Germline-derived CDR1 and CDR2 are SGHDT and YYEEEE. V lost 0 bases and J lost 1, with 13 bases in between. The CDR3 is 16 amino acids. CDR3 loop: CASSLAGVRGNTEAFF. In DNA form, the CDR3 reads TGTGCCAGCAGCTTGGCGGGAGTCAGGGGGAACACTGAAGCTTTCTTT.

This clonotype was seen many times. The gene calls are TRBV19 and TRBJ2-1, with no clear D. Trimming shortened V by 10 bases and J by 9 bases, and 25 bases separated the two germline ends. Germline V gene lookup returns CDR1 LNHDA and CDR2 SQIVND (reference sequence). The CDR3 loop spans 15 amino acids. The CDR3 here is CAISPFFGSLGEQFF. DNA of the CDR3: TGTGCCATCAGTCCCTTCTTCGGCTCCCTGGGTGAGCAGTTCTTC.

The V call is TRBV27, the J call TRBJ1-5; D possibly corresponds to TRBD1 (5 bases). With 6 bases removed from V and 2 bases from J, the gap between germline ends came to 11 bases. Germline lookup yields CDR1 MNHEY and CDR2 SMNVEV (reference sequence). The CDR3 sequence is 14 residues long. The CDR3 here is CASRGRGGNQPQHF. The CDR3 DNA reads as TGTGCCAGCAGGGGACGTGGGGGCAATCAGCCCCAGCATTTT.

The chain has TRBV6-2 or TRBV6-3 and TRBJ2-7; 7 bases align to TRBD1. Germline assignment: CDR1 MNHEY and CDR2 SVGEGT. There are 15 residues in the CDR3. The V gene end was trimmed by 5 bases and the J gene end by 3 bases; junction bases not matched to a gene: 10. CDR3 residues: CASSPPLAGGYEQYF. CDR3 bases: TGTGCCAGCAGTCCCCCTTTGGCAGGGGGCTACGAGCAGTACTTC.

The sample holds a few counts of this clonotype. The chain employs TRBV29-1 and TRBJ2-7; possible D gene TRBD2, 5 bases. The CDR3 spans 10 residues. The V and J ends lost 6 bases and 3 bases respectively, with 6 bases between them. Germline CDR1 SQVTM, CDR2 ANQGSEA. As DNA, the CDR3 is TGCAGCGTCCGGGACTACGAGCAGTACTTC. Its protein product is CSVRDYEQYF.

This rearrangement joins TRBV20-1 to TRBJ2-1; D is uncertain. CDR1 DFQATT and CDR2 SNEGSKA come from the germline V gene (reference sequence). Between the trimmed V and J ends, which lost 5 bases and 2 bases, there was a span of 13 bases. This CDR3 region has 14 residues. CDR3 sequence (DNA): TGCAGTGCTCCGTCCACAAGAGCCTACAATGAGCAGTTCTTC. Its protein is CSAPSTRAYNEQFF.

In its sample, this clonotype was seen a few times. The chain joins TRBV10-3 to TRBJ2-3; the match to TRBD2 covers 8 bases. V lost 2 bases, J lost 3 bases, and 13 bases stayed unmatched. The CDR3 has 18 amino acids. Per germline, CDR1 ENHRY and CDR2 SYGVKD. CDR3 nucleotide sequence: TGTGCCATCAGTGAGGGGGAGCTTAGCGGGATTTGGACAGATACGCAGTATTTT. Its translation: CAISEGELSGIWTDTQYF.

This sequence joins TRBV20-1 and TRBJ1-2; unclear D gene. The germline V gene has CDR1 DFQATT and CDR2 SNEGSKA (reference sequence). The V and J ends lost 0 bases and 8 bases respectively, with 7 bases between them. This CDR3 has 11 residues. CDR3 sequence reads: CSARESGGYTF. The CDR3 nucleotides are TGCAGTGCTAGAGAATCGGGAGGCTACACCTTC.